This T cell receptor beta chain derives from a study of TIL therapy for anti-PD-1-resistant metastatic lung cancer. Study overall: Patients then received nivolumab; progressors got lymphodepletion, TIL and IL-2. Most patients had lung adenocarcinoma.

Specified time point: pre-treatment sample, taken before nivolumab and TIL therapy. Stage 4 NSCLC adults joined between October 2017 and January 2020. Sequencing used immunoSEQ v3. Measured with immunoSEQ multiplex PCR; TCRdb has only the in-frame clones, and not every one. Of tens of thousands of clones in the sample, roughly 69% were seen once. The starting material was blood, obtained at baseline. This clonotype originated in a person aged 25 to 85 with non-small cell lung cancer.

CDR3 region: CASSRDRGRRYF. For the CDR3, the DNA is TGTGCCAGCAGCCGGGACAGGGGGCGCAGGTACTTC. The genes are TRBV7-2 and TRBJ2-7; 12 bases are shared with TRBD1. Germline values: CDR1 SGHTA, CDR2 FQGNSA. V shed 5 bases, J shed 12 bases, and the junction held 5 bases outside the gene matches. CDR3 length: 12 amino acids.